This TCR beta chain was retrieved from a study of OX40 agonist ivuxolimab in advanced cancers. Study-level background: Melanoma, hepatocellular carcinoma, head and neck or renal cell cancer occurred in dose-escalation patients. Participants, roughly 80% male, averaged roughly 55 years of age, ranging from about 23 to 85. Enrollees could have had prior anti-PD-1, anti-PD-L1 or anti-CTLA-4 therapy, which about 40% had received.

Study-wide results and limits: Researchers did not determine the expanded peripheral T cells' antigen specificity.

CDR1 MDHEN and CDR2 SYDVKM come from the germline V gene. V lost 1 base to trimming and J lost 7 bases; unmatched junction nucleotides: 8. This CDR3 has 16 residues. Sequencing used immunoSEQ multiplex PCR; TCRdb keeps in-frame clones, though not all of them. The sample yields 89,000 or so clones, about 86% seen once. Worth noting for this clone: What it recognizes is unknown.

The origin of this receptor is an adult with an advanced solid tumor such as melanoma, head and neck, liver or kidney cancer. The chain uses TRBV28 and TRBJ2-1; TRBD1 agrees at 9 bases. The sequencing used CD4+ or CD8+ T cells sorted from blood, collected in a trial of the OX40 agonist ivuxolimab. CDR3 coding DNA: TGTGCCAGCAGTTTATCGGGACAGGGAGGGGTAAATGAGCAGTTCTTC. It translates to CASSLSGQGGVNEQFF. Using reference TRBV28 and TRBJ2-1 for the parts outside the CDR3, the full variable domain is DVKVTQSSRYLVKRTGEKVFLECVQDMDHENMFWYRQDPGLGLRLIYFSYDVKMKEKGDIPEGYSVSREKKERFSLILESASTNQTSMYLCASSLSGQGGVNEQFFGPGTRLTVL.